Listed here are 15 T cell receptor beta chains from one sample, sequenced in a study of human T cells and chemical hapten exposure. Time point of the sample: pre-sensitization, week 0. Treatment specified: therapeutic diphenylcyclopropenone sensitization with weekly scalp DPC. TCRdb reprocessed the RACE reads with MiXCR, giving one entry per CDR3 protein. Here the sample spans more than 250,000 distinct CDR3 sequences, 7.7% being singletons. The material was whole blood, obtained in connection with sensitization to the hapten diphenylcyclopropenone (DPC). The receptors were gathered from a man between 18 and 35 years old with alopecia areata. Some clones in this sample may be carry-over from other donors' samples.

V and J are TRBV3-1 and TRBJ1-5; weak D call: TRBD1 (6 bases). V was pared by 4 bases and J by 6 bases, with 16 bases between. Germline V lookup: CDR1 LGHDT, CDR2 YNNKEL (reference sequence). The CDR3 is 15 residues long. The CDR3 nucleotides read TGTGCCAGCAGCCCCGACGGGGGGGCGACTCAGCCCCAGCATTTT. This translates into CASSPDGGATQPQHF.

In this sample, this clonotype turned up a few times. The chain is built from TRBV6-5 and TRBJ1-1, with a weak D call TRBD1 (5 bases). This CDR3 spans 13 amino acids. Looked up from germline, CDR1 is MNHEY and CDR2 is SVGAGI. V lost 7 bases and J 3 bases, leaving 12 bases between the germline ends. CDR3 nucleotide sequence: TGTGCCAGCATGGGGGGAAAGGACACTGAAGCTTTCTTT. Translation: CASMGGKDTEAFF.

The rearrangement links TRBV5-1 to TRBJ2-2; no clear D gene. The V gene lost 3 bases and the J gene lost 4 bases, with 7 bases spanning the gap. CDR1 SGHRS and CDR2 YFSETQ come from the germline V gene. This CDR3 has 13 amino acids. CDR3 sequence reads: CASSSYSTGELFF. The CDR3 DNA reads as TGCGCCAGCAGCTCTTATTCCACCGGGGAGCTGTTTTTT. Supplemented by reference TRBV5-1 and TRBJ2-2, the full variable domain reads KAGVTQTPRYLIKTRGQQVTLSCSPISGHRSVSWYQQTPGQGLQFLFEYFSETQRNKGNFPGRFSGRQFSNSRSEMNVSTLELGDSALYLCASSSYSTGELFFGEGSRLTVL.

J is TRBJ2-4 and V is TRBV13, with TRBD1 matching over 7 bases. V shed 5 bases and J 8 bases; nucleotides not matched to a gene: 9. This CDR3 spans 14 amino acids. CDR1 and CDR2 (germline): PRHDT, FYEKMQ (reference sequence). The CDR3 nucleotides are TGTGCCAGCAGCAAGACAGGGCTAGATGACATTCAGTACTTC. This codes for CASSKTGLDDIQYF.

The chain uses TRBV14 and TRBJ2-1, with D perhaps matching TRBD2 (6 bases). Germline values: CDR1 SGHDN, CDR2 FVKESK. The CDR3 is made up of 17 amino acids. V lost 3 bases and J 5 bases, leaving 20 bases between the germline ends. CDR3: CASSQFGLRTKNNEQFF. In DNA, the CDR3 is TGTGCCAGCAGCCAGTTTGGACTACGGACGAAGAACAATGAGCAGTTCTTC.

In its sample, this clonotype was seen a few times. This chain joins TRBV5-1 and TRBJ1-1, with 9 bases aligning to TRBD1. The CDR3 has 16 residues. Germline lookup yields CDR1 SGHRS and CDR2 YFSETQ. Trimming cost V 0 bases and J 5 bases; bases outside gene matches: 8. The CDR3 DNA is TGCGCCAGCAGCTTGGGCTCTGGACAGGGGAAAACTGAAGCTTTCTTT. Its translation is CASSLGSGQGKTEAFF.

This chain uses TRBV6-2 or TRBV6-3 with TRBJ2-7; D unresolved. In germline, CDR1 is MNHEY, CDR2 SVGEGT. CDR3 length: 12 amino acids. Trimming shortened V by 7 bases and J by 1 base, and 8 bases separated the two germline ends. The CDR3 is CASMQNSYEQYF. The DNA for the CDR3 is TGTGCCAGCATGCAGAATTCCTACGAGCAGTACTTC.

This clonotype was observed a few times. The CDR3 region is CASKGPNQPQHF. The CDR3, as DNA: TGTGCCAGCAAGGGACCCAATCAGCCCCAGCATTTT. The V call is TRBV28, the J call TRBJ1-5, with D perhaps TRBD1 (5 bases). The CDR3 has 12 amino acids. Trimming pared 7 bases from V and 3 bases from J, leaving 7 bases between. Looked up from germline, CDR1 is MDHEN and CDR2 is SYDVKM.

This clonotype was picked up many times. In DNA form, the CDR3 reads TGTGCCAGCAGCCACCGCAACAGGAACCAAGAGACCCAGTACTTC. Its protein is CASSHRNRNQETQYF. This sequence joins TRBV7-9 and TRBJ2-5, with D possibly TRBD1 on 5 matching bases. CDR3 size: 15 residues. CDR1 and CDR2 from the germline V gene are SEHNR and FQNEAQ (reference sequence). The germline V and J ends were trimmed by 5 bases and 0 bases, with 13 bases remaining between them. The full variable domain, in which reference TRBV7-9 and TRBJ2-5 provide the parts outside the CDR3, is DTGVSQNPRHKITKRGQNVTFRCDPISEHNRLYWYRQTLGQGPEFLTYFQNEAQLEKSRLLSDRFSAERPKGSFSTLEIQRTEQGDSAMYLCASSHRNRNQETQYFGPGTRLLVL.

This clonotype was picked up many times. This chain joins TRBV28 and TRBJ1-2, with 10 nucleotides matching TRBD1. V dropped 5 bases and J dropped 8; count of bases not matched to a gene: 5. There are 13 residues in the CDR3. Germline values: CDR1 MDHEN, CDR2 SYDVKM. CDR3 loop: CASSPDRGEGYTF. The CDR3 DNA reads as TGTGCCAGCAGTCCGGACAGGGGGGAAGGCTACACCTTC.

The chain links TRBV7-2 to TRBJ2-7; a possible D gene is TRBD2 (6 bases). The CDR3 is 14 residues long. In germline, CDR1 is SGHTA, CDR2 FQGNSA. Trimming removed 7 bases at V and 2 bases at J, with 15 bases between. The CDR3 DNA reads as TGTGCCAGCACCGAAACCTCGGGGGCCTACGAGCAGTACTTC. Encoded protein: CASTETSGAYEQYF. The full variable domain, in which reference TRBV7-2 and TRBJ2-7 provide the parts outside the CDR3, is GAGVSQSPSNKVTEKGKDVELRCDPISGHTALYWYRQSLGQGLEFLIYFQGNSAPDKSGLPSDRFSAERTGGSVSTLTIQRTQQEDSAVYLCASTETSGAYEQYFGPGTRLTVT.

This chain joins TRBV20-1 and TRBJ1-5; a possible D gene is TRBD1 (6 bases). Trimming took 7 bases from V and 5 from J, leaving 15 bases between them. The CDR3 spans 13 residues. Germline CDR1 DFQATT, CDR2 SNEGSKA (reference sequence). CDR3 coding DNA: TGCAGTGGTAAAACAGGGTGGGATCAGCCCCAGCATTTT. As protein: CSGKTGWDQPQHF.

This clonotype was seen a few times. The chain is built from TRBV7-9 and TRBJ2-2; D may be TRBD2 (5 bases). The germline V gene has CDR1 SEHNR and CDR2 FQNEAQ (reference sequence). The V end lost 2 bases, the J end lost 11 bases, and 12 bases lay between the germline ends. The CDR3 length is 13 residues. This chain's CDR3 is CASSLRRASELFF. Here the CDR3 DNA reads TGTGCCAGCAGCTTAAGGCGGGCAAGTGAGCTGTTTTTT.

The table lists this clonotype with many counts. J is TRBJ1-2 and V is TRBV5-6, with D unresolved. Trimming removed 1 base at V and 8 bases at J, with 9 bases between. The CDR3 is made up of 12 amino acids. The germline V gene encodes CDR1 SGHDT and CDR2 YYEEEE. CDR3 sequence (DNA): TGTGCCAGCAGCTTGTTGGGAAACGGCTACACCTTC. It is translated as CASSLLGNGYTF.

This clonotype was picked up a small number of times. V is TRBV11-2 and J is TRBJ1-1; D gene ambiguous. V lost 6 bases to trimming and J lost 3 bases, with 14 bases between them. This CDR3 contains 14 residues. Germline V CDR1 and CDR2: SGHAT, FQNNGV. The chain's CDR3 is CASRRLRGYTEAFF. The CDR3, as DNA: TGTGCCAGCAGACGTTTACGAGGGTACACTGAAGCTTTCTTT.